This TCR beta chain stems from a study of T cells in Graves' hyperthyroidism and ophthalmopathy. RNA transcripts served as the template for amplifying TCR beta CDR3 regions. A set of HTBI primers served as the primers for a first-round RT-PCR of the TCR CDR3. From the multiplex PCR reads, TCRdb called clonotypes with MiXCR, one entry per CDR3 protein. The sample has 500,000 to 750,000 distinct CDR3 sequences, approximately 15% seen once. This clonotype was counted between two and nine times. In germline, CDR1 is MNHEY, CDR2 SVGAGI. J was trimmed by 5 bases and V by 0 bases; bases with no gene match: 5. CDR3 size: 15 residues.

The TCR sequence derives from a woman aged 18-35 years with Graves' ophthalmopathy. V usage is TRBV6-5 and J usage is TRBJ1-1; 8 bases align to TRBD1. The sequencing sample was made of blood. Here the CDR3 DNA reads TGTGCCAGCAGTTACTCCGACAGGGGTTTGACTGAAGCTTTCTTT. Protein sequence: CASSYSDRGLTEAFF.